The next 13 T cell receptor beta chains were all read from a single sample in a study of blood T cells in healthy people across ages. PCR was performed a second time for about 6 to 12 cycles using a sample-barcoded 5' primer and a J-beta primer mix. Via MiXCR, TCRdb re-called the 5' RACE reads, giving one row per CDR3 protein. The sample records about 2 million distinct CDR3 sequences, roughly 49% being singletons. The specimen sequenced was blood. The receptors here all came from a woman in her thirties or forties in good health.

J is TRBJ2-5 and V is TRBV27; 14 bases fit TRBD2. Germline V gene sequence: CDR1 MNHEY, CDR2 SMNVEV (reference sequence). Trimming removed 5 bases from V and 5 bases from J; junction bases left unmatched: 7. The CDR3 extends over 16 amino acids. The CDR3 region has the DNA TGTGCCAGCAGTCGACGGACTAGCGGGGGGTGGGAGACCCAGTACTTC. Amino acids: CASSRRTSGGWETQYF.

This clonotype was seen a single time. This chain links TRBV20-1 with TRBJ1-2; TRBD1 matches at 8 bases. CDR3 length: 15 residues. With V trimmed by 4 bases and J by 8 bases, 15 bases remained unmatched. The germline V gene encodes CDR1 DFQATT and CDR2 SNEGSKA (reference sequence). Written as DNA, the CDR3 is TGCAGTGCTAACAAGGGGACAGGTTTTTTCGAAGGCTACACCTTC. It specifies CSANKGTGFFEGYTF.

This clonotype was seen only once. V usage is TRBV28 and J usage is TRBJ1-2, with TRBD1 as a possible D gene (6 bases). The germline V and J ends were trimmed by 10 bases and 2 bases, with 14 bases remaining between them. This CDR3 comprises 13 residues. Germline assignment: CDR1 MDHEN and CDR2 SYDVKM. CDR3 sequence: CATQDRSNYGYTF. The CDR3 DNA reads TGTGCCACCCAGGACAGATCCAACTATGGCTACACCTTC.

The chain recombines TRBV15 with TRBJ2-5; no reliable D call. Trimming removed 0 bases from V and 11 bases from J, with 16 bases in between. Germline CDR1 reads LNHNV; CDR2 reads YYDKDF (reference sequence). The CDR3 has 14 residues. CDR3 in amino acids: CATSRDRPEGEQYF. CDR3 DNA: TGTGCCACCAGCAGAGATCGGCCAGAAGGAGAGCAGTACTTC.

The chain combines TRBV20-1 with TRBJ2-5, with 8 bases fitting TRBD2. V gave up 3 bases and J gave up 0 bases; unmatched junction bases: 6. Per the germline V gene, CDR1 is DFQATT and CDR2 is SNEGSKA (reference sequence). CDR3 length: 15 amino acids. CDR3 coding DNA: TGCAGTGCTAGTAGAGCGGGGGCGTACCAAGAGACCCAGTACTTC. Protein: CSASRAGAYQETQYF.

Turning to this clonotype: Just one base apart from a much larger clone, this may be a read error. The chain recombines TRBV29-1 with TRBJ2-5, with D maybe TRBD1 (5 bases). The assigned J gene may be wrong: the sequence end matches TRBJ2-1 better. This CDR3 is 14 amino acids long. The V gene's germline CDR1 is SQVTM and CDR2 ANQGSEA. The CDR3 is CSVGTFSSQETQFF. In DNA form, the CDR3 reads TGCAGCGTTGGGACATTTAGTTCCCAAGAGACCCAGTTCTTC.

The rearrangement uses TRBV27 and TRBJ1-4; 9 bases are shared with TRBD1. This CDR3 is built from 15 residues. J lost 3 bases, V lost 6 bases, and 5 bases had no gene match. CDR1 is MNHEY, CDR2 SMNVEV, per germline (reference sequence). The CDR3 loop reads CASRPGTGPNEKLFF. The CDR3 DNA sequence: TGTGCCAGCAGACCAGGGACAGGGCCTAATGAAAAACTGTTTTTT.

This sequence joins TRBV27 and TRBJ2-3; D is perhaps TRBD1 (6 bases). CDR3 size: 14 residues. CDR1 is MNHEY, CDR2 SMNVEV, per germline (reference sequence). V lost 8 bases and J 2 bases, leaving 14 bases between the germline ends. The CDR3 sequence is CASRHRDLTDTQYF. The CDR3 DNA sequence: TGTGCCAGCCGCCACAGGGATCTCACAGATACGCAGTATTTT.

This chain connects TRBV10-3 to TRBJ1-5; the match to TRBD1 covers 7 bases. Germline V gene sequence: CDR1 ENHRY, CDR2 SYGVKD. V lost 9 bases to trimming and J lost 3 bases; unmatched junction nucleotides: 8. The CDR3 length is 14 residues. CDR3 amino acids: CAISIQGDNQPQHF. CDR3 sequence (DNA): TGTGCCATTTCAATCCAGGGGGACAATCAGCCCCAGCATTTT.

The V call is TRBV4-1, the J call TRBJ2-1; D might be TRBD1 or TRBD2, each matching 6 bases. This CDR3 region has 15 residues. The V end lost 0 bases, the J end lost 5 bases, and 11 bases lay between the germline ends. Per the germline V gene, CDR1 is MGHRA and CDR2 is YSYEKL. The CDR3 sequence: CASSQEGGSHNEQFF. Here the CDR3 DNA reads TGCGCCAGCAGCCAAGAAGGGGGGTCCCACAATGAGCAGTTCTTC.

The chain couples TRBV3-1 to TRBJ2-1, with D possibly matching TRBD2 (5 bases). The CDR3 covers 15 residues. Germline CDR1 is LGHDT and CDR2 is YNNKEL (reference sequence). The V end lost 3 bases, the J end lost 1 base, and 10 bases lay between the germline ends. The CDR3, as DNA: TGTGCCAGCAGCCACCTTAGAGGGTCCTACAATGAGCAGTTCTTC. Its protein is CASSHLRGSYNEQFF.

This clonotype was seen just once. This chain uses TRBV7-6 with TRBJ2-4, with 7 bases that match TRBD1. The J call may be mistaken, given a closer DNA end match to TRBJ2-7. There are 15 residues in the CDR3. From germline, CDR1 is SGHVS and CDR2 FNYEAQ. The CDR3 sequence is CASSFEQGWADEQYF. CDR3 nucleotides: TGTGCCAGCAGCTTTGAACAGGGGTGGGCAGACGAGCAGTACTTC.

In this sample, this clonotype turned up a few times. V and J are TRBV4-3 and TRBJ2-5; the D gene could be TRBD1 or TRBD2 (5 bases each). Trimming removed 0 bases from V and 7 bases from J, with 18 bases in between. There are 16 residues in the CDR3. The V gene's germline CDR1 is LGHNA and CDR2 YSLEER. The CDR3 region has the DNA TGCGCCAGCAGCCAAGAAGGGACCGCCGGGAAATGGACCCAGTACTTC. Protein sequence: CASSQEGTAGKWTQYF.